This TCR beta chain was identified during a study of OX40 agonist ivuxolimab in advanced cancers. Assay used: immunoSEQ multiplex PCR; TCRdb lists only in-frame clones, some missing. The data contain 100,000 or so clones, about 80% of them singletons. In the case of this clone: The antigen is not known. Other DNA sequences in the sample encode the same CDR3.

V shed 6 bases and J shed 3 bases, with 9 bases lying between them. Germline V gives CDR1 DFQATT, CDR2 SNEGSKA (reference sequence). This CDR3 has 11 amino acids. Regarding the study as a whole: Compared with CD4+, CD8+ T cells on average had more expanded clones. Also showing low normalized T-cell clonal expansion were some of the nonresponders. CD4+ and CD8+ blood T cells expanded clonally by week 6 at 0.1 to 3.0 mg/kg.

This chain links TRBV20-1 with TRBJ2-7; D is possibly TRBD2 (5 bases). The material sequenced was CD4+ or CD8+ T cells sorted from blood, taken in a trial of the OX40 agonist ivuxolimab. This TCR came from an adult with an advanced solid tumor such as melanoma, head and neck, liver or kidney cancer. The CDR3 bases are TGCAGTGCCCGGACTGGCTACGAGCAGTACTTC. This codes for CSARTGYEQYF.